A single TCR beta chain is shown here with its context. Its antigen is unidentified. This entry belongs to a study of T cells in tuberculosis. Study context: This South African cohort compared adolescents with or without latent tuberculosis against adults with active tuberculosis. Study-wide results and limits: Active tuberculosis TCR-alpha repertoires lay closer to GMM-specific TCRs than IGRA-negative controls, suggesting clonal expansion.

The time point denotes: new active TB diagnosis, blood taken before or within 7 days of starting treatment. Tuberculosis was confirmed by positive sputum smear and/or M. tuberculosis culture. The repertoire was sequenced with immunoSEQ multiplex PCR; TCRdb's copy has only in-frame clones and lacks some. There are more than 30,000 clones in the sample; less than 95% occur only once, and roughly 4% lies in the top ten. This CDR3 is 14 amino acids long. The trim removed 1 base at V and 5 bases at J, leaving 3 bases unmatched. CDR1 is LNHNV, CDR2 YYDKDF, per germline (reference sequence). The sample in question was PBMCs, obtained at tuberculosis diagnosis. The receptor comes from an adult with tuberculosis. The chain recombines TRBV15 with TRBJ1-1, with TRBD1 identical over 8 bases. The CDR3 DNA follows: TGTGCCACCAGCAGAGTCGACAGGGGTACTGAAGCTTTCTTT. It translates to CATSRVDRGTEAFF.